The clone carrying this T cell receptor (beta chain) showed up just a few times. With 7 bases removed from V and 6 bases from J, the gap between germline ends came to 7 bases. In germline, CDR1 is SEHNR, CDR2 FQNEAQ (reference sequence). The CDR3 contains 12 residues. The data belong to a study of blood T cell repertoires in COVID-19. Study-level information: Collection of acute and convalescent COVID-19 samples took place in the United States, Italy and Spain.

Assay: immunoSEQ multiplex PCR; the TCRdb copy retains only in-frame clones and omits some. Of around 79,000 clones in the sample, roughly 90% were seen once. This receptor was taken from a human donor in a cohort sampled during active COVID-19. The sample consisted of peripheral blood. The chain has TRBV7-9 and TRBJ1-6; D is undetermined. CDR3 DNA sequence: TGTGCCAGCAAAGCACCTAATTCACCCCTCCACTTT. Its protein is CASKAPNSPLHF.